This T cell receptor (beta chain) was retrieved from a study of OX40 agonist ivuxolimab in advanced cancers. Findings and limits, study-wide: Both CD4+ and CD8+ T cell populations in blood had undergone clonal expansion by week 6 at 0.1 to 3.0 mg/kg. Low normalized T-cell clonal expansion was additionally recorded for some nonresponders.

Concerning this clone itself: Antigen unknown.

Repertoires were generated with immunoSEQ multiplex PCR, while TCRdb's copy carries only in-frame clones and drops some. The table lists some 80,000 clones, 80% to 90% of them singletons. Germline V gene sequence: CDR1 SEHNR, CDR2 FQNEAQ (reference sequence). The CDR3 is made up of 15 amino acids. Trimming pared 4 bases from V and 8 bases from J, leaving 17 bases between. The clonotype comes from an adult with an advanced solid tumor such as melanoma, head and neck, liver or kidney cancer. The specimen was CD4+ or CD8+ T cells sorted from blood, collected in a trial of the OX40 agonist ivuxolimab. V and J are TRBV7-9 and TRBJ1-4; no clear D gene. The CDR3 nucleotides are TGTGCCAGCAGCTACGGTCTGGGTTCCGAGGAAAAACTGTTTTTT. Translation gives CASSYGLGSEEKLFF.